This section outlines one TCR beta chain sequence together with its context. This entry comes from a study of radiotherapy plus CTLA-4 blockade in lung cancer. The trim removed 7 bases at V and 7 bases at J, leaving 10 bases unmatched. The CDR3 spans 15 residues. Germline CDR1 reads SNHLY; CDR2 reads FYNNEI. The data were produced by immunoSEQ multiplex PCR, yet TCRdb's version contains in-frame clones alone and is incomplete. The sample lists 62,000 or so clones; about 80% were seen once. The receptor was derived from a human donor with non-small cell lung cancer who had a complete response to radiotherapy plus ipilimumab. The genes are TRBV2 and TRBJ2-1; 10 nucleotides agree with TRBD2. Sequenced here: peripheral blood, sampled from a patient treated with radiotherapy plus ipilimumab. CDR3 nucleotide sequence: TGTGCCAGCACTCCGCGGGGACTAGCGAGAAATGAGCAGTTCTTC. Translation: CASTPRGLARNEQFF. The full variable domain, with the rest looked up from reference TRBV2 and TRBJ2-1, is EPEVTQTPSHQVTQMGQEVILRCVPISNHLYFYWYRQILGQKVEFLVSFYNNEISEKSEIFDDQFSVERPDGSNFTLKIRSTKLEDSAMYFCASTPRGLARNEQFFGPGTRLTVL.